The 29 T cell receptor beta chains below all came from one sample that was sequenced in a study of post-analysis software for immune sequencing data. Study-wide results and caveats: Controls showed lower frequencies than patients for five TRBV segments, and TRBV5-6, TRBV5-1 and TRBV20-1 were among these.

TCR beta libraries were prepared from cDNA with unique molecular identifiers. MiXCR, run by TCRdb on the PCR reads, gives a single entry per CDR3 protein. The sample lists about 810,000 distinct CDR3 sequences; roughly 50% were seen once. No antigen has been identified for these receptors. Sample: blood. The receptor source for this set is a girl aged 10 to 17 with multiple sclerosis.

CDR3 protein: CASSLDTRDEQYF. CDR3 in DNA: TGTGCCAGCAGCTTAGATACTCGGGACGAGCAGTACTTC. The chain has TRBV11-3 and TRBJ2-7; D unclear. The ends were cut back, 0 bases at V and 5 bases at J, with 8 bases in the middle. CDR1 is SGHNT, CDR2 YENEEA, per germline. The CDR3 is 13 amino acids.

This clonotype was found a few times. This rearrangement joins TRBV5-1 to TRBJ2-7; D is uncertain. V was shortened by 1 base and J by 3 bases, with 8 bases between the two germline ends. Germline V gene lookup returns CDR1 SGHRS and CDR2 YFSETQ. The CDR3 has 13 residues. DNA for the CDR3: TGCGCCAGCAGCTTGCTTGGGAACTACGAGCAGTACTTC. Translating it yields CASSLLGNYEQYF.

CDR3 in DNA: TGTGCCAGCAGTGGGGTCGGCTCCTACGAGCAGTACTTC. This codes for CASSGVGSYEQYF. This sequence joins TRBV7-9 and TRBJ2-7, with unresolved D. Trimming took 6 bases from V and 0 from J, leaving 9 bases between them. Germline V gene sequence: CDR1 SEHNR, CDR2 FQNEAQ (reference sequence). There are 13 residues in the CDR3.

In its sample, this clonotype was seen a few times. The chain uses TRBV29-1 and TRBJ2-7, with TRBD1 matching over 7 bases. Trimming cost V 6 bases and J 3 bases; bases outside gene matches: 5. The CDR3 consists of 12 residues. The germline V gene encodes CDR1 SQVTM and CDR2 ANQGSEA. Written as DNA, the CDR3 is TGCAGCGTCCGGGACAGCTTCTACGAGCAGTACTTC. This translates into CSVRDSFYEQYF.

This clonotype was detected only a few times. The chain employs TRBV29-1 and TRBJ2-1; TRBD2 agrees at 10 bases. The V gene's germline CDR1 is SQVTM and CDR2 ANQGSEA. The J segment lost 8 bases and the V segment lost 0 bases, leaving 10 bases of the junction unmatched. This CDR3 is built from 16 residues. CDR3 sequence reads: CSVEDPVASGSYEQFF. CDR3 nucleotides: TGCAGCGTTGAAGATCCGGTGGCTAGCGGGAGTTATGAGCAGTTCTTC.

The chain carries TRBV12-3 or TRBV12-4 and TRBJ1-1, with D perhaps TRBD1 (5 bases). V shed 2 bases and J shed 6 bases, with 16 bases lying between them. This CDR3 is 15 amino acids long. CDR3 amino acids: CASSLNIGGIAEAFF. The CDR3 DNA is TGTGCCAGCAGTTTAAATATCGGGGGTATCGCTGAAGCTTTCTTT.

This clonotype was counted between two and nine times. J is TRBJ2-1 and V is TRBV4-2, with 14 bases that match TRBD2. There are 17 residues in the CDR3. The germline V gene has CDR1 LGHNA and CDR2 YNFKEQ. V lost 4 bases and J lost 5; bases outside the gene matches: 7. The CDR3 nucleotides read TGTGCCAGCAGCCTAGGGACTAGCGGGAGTGGGAACAATGAGCAGTTCTTC. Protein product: CASSLGTSGSGNNEQFF.

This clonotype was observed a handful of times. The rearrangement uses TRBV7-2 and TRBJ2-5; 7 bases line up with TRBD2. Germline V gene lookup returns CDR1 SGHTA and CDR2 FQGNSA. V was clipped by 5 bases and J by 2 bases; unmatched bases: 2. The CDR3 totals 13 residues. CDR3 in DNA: TGTGCCAGCAGCGGAGCGGGACAAGAGACCCAGTACTTC. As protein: CASSGAGQETQYF.

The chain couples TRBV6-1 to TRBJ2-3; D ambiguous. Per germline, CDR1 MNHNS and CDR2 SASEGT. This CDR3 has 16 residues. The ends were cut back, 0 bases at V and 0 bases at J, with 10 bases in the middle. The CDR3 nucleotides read TGTGCCAGCAGTGAAGCCGGCGGACCTAGCACAGATACGCAGTATTTT. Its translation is CASSEAGGPSTDTQYF.

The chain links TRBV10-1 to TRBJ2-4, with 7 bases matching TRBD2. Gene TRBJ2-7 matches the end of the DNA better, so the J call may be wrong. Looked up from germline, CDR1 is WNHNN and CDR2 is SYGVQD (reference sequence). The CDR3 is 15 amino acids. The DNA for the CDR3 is TGCGCCAGCAGTGAGCCTGGCGGGAGACCCTACGAGCAGTACTTC. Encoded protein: CASSEPGGRPYEQYF.

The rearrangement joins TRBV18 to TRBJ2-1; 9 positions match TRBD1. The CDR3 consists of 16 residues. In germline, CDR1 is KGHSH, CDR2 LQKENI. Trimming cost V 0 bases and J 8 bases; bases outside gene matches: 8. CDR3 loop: CASSPPKGTGKHEQFF. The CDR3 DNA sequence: TGTGCCAGCTCACCACCGAAGGGGACAGGGAAACATGAGCAGTTCTTC.

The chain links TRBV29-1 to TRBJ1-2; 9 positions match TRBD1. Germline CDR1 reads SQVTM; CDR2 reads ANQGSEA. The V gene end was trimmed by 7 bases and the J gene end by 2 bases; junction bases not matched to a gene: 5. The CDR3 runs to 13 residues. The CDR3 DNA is TGCAGCGCGGGGACAGGGAAGAACTATGGCTACACCTTC. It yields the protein CSAGTGKNYGYTF.

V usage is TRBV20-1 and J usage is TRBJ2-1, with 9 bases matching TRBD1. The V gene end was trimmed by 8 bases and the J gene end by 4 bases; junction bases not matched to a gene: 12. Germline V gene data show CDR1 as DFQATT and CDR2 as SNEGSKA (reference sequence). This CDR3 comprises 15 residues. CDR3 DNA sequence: TGCAGTCCCCTTCCCGGGACAGGGTCTTACAATGAGCAGTTCTTC. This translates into CSPLPGTGSYNEQFF.

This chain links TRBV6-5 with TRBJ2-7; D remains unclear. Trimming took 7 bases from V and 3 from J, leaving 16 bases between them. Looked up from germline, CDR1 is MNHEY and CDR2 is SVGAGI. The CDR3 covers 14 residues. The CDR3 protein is CASTPKASFYEQYF. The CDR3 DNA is TGTGCCAGCACCCCTAAGGCCAGCTTCTACGAGCAGTACTTC.

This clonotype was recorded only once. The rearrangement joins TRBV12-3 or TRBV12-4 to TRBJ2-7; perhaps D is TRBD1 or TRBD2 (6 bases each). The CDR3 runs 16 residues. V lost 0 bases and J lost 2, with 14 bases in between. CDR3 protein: CASSLAVAEGAYEQYF. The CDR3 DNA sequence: TGTGCCAGCAGTTTAGCGGTAGCGGAGGGGGCCTACGAGCAGTACTTC.

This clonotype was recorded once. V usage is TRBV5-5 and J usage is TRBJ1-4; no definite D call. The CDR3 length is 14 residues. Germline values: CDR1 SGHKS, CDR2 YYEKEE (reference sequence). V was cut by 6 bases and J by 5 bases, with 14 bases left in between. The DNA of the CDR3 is TGTGCCAGCACATCCCGGGCCTCAAATGAAAAACTGTTTTTT. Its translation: CASTSRASNEKLFF.

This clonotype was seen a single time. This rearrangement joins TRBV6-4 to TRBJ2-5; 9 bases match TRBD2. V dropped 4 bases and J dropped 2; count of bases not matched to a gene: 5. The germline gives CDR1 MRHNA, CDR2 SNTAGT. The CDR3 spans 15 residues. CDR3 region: CASSVGTSRQETQYF. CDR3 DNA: TGTGCCAGCAGTGTGGGGACTAGCCGACAAGAGACCCAGTACTTC.

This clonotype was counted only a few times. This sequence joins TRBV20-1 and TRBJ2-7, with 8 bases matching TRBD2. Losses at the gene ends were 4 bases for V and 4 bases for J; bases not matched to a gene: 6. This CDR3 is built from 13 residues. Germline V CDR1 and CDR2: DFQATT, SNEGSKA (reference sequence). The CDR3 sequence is CSATGTRLYEQYF. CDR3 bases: TGCAGTGCTACCGGGACTAGGCTTTACGAGCAGTACTTC.

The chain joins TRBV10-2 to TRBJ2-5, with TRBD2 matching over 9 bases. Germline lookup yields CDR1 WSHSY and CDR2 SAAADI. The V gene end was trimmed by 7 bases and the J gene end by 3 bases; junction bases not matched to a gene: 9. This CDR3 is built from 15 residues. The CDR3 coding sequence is TGCGCCAGCACCGACGGGGGACTAGCAGAAGAGACCCAGTACTTC. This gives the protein CASTDGGLAEETQYF.

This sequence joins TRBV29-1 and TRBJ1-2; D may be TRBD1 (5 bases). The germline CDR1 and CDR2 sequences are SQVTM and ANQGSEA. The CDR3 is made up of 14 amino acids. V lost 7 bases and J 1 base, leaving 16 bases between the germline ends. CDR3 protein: CSANGDRGNYGYTF. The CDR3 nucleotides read TGCAGCGCGAACGGGGATAGGGGTAACTATGGCTACACCTTC.

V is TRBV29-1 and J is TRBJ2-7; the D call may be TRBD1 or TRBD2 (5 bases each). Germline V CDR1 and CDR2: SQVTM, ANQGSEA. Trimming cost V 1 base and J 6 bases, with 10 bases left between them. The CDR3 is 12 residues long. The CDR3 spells CSVEAEGREQYF. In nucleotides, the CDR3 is TGCAGCGTTGAAGCCGAGGGACGCGAGCAGTACTTC.

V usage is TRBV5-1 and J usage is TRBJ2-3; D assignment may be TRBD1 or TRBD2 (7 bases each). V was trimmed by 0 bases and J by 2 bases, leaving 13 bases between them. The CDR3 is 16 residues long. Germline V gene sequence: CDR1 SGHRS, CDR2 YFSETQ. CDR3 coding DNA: TGCGCCAGCAGCTTGGAGGGGGGGACAGCCACAGATACGCAGTATTTT. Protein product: CASSLEGGTATDTQYF.

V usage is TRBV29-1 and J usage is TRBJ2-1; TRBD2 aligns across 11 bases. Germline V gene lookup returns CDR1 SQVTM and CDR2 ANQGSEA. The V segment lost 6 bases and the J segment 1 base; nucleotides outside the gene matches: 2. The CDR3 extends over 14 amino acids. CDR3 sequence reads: CSVIAGGSYNEQFF. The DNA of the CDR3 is TGCAGCGTGATAGCGGGAGGGTCCTACAATGAGCAGTTCTTC.

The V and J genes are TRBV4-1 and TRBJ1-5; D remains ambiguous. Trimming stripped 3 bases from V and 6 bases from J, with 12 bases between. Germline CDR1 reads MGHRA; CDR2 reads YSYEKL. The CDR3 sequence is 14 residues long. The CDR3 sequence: CASSQSQVSQPQHF. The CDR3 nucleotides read TGCGCCAGCAGCCAGTCCCAGGTTTCTCAGCCCCAGCATTTT.

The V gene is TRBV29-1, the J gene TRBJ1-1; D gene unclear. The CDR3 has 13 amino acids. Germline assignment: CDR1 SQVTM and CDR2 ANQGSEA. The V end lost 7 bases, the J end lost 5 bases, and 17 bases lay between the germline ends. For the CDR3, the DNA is TGCAGCGCCTTCTCGTCGGGGTCAACTGAAGCTTTCTTT. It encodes CSAFSSGSTEAFF.

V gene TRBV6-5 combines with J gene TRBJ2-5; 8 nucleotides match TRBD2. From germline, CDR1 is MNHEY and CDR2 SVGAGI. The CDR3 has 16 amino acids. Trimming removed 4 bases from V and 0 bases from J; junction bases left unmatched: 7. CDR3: CASSSERGQYQETQYF. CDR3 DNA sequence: TGTGCCAGCAGTTCCGAGCGGGGGCAGTACCAAGAGACCCAGTACTTC.

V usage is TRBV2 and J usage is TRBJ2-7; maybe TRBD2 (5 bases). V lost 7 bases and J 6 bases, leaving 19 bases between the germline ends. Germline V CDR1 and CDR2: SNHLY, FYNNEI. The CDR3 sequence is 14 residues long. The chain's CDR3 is CASNQSPAGSEQYF. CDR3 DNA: TGTGCCAGCAACCAGTCCCCGGCGGGCTCCGAGCAGTACTTC.

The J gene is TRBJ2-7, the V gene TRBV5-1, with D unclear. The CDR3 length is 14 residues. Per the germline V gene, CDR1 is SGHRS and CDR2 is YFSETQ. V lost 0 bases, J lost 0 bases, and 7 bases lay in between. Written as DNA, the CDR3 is TGCGCCAGCAGCTTGGCCTACAGCTCCTACGAGCAGTACTTC. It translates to CASSLAYSSYEQYF.

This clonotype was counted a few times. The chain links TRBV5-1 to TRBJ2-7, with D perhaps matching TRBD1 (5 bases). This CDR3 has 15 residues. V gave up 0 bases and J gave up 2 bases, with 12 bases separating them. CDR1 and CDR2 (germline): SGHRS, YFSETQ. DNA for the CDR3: TGCGCCAGCAGCTTGGGGCAGGGCCCAACCTACGAGCAGTACTTC. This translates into CASSLGQGPTYEQYF.